What follows are 26 T cell receptor beta chains derived from one specimen sequenced in a study of blood T cells in healthy people across ages. PCR was performed a second time for roughly 7 to 11 cycles using a sample-barcoded 5' primer and a J-beta primer mix. TCRdb used MiXCR to reprocess the 5' RACE reads, holding one entry per CDR3 protein. The sample includes roughly 1.7 million distinct CDR3 sequences, roughly 32% of them seen just once. Sequenced: blood. These receptors all stem from a woman in her 30s in good health.

This chain joins TRBV6-5 and TRBJ2-7; D gene unclear. The germline V and J ends were trimmed by 0 bases and 3 bases, with 15 bases remaining between them. Germline values: CDR1 MNHEY, CDR2 SVGAGI. The length of the CDR3 is 16 residues. In DNA, the CDR3 is TGTGCCAGCAGTTACTCGATGGGGTCTAGGATCTACGAGCAGTACTTC. Amino acid sequence: CASSYSMGSRIYEQYF.

This clonotype was detected only a few times. Written as DNA, the CDR3 is TGTGCCAGCAGCTACCGGGACAGCCCAACCTACGAGCAGTACTTC. It codes for CASSYRDSPTYEQYF. The V and J genes are TRBV5-6 and TRBJ2-7, with TRBD1 matching 7 bases. Germline CDR1 SGHDT, CDR2 YYEEEE. There are 15 residues in the CDR3. The trim removed 3 bases at V and 2 bases at J, leaving 8 bases unmatched.

This clonotype has just a few counts. The rearrangement joins TRBV6-6 to TRBJ2-1, with D possibly matching TRBD1 (6 bases). CDR3 size: 14 residues. V lost 0 bases, J lost 8 bases, and 11 bases lay in between. Germline V gives CDR1 MNHNY, CDR2 SVGAGI (reference sequence). The CDR3 is CASSYSKPGDEQFF. The CDR3 nucleotides are TGTGCCAGCAGTTACTCGAAGCCAGGGGATGAGCAGTTCTTC.

This clonotype was seen more than once but under ten times. The J gene is TRBJ2-5, the V gene TRBV4-2; D possibly corresponds to TRBD1 (6 bases). CDR3 length equals 14 residues. Per germline, CDR1 LGHNA and CDR2 YNFKEQ. Trimming cost V 6 bases and J 4 bases, with 15 bases left between them. The CDR3, as DNA: TGTGCCAGCAGTAGAGGGGGTGACGGAGAGACCCAGTACTTC. This sequence encodes CASSRGGDGETQYF.

V is TRBV20-1 and J is TRBJ2-1; 15 bases fit TRBD2. CDR3 length equals 19 residues. Germline CDR1 and CDR2: DFQATT and SNEGSKA (reference sequence). The CDR3 spells CRPLRPGLAGGSSYNEQFF. CDR3 nucleotide sequence: TGCAGACCGCTCCGCCCGGGACTAGCGGGGGGTAGCTCCTACAATGAGCAGTTCTTC.

DNA of the CDR3: TGTGCCATACGGGTAAACTATGGCTACACCTTC. It codes for CAIRVNYGYTF. This rearrangement joins TRBV28 to TRBJ1-2, with D hard to call. CDR1 is MDHEN and CDR2 is SYDVKM in the germline V gene. CDR3 length: 11 amino acids. Trimming cost V 10 bases and J 2 bases, with 8 bases left between them.

This clonotype is a singleton in its sample. The rearrangement uses TRBV20-1 and TRBJ1-5, with D perhaps TRBD1 (6 bases). This CDR3 is 15 amino acids long. Germline CDR1 reads DFQATT; CDR2 reads SNEGSKA (reference sequence). Trimming removed 6 bases from V and 3 bases from J, with 18 bases in between. As DNA, the CDR3 is TGCAGTGCCCGCCCCAGGGGAGCCAACAATCAGCCCCAGCATTTT. Translation: CSARPRGANNQPQHF.

This clonotype turned up a few times. The chain is built from TRBV20-1 and TRBJ2-3; 11 bases match TRBD2. V lost 3 bases to trimming and J lost 0 bases; unmatched junction nucleotides: 8. CDR1 is DFQATT and CDR2 is SNEGSKA in the germline V gene (reference sequence). The CDR3 is made up of 17 amino acids. In DNA form, the CDR3 reads TGCAGTGCTAGGGGTAGCGGGGGGGCGACTAGCACAGATACGCAGTATTTT. Its protein product is CSARGSGGATSTDTQYF.

This clonotype was seen a handful of times. This chain links TRBV7-2 with TRBJ2-1; tentatively, D is TRBD2 (7 bases). There are 15 residues in the CDR3. V was clipped by 5 bases and J by 8 bases, with 19 bases between them. The germline V gene has CDR1 SGHTA and CDR2 FQGNSA. Written as DNA, the CDR3 is TGTGCCAGCAGCGTCAGGGGCGGGAGAGGGGATGAGCAGTTCTTC. This codes for CASSVRGGRGDEQFF.

Many counts were recorded for this clonotype. The J gene is TRBJ2-7, the V gene TRBV12-3 or TRBV12-4; D possibly corresponds to TRBD2 (6 bases). The CDR3 has 12 amino acids. V shed 7 bases and J shed 4 bases, with 11 bases lying between them. The DNA of the CDR3 is TGTGCCAGCACTTTGGGGGGATACGAGCAGTACTTC. Translation gives CASTLGGYEQYF.

This clonotype was counted at least ten times. The chain is built from TRBV20-1 and TRBJ2-5, with D possibly called TRBD1 or TRBD2 (5 bases each). Germline values: CDR1 DFQATT, CDR2 SNEGSKA (reference sequence). The CDR3 sequence is 12 residues long. V was trimmed by 6 bases and J by 4 bases, leaving 12 bases between them. The CDR3, as DNA: TGCAGTGCCAGCGGTCAGGGAGAGACCCAGTACTTC. It translates to CSASGQGETQYF.

Many counts were recorded for this clonotype. V is TRBV5-1 and J is TRBJ2-5; D is unclear. The germline V and J ends were trimmed by 6 bases and 1 base, with 4 bases remaining between them. Germline V gives CDR1 SGHRS, CDR2 YFSETQ. This CDR3 comprises 11 residues. CDR3 bases: TGCGCCAGCAAGCGCCAAGAGACCCAGTACTTC. It codes for CASKRQETQYF.

This clonotype showed up just a few times. The J gene is TRBJ2-1, the V gene TRBV7-6, with unresolved D. This CDR3 has 16 amino acids. Germline values: CDR1 SGHVS, CDR2 FNYEAQ. V was pared by 5 bases and J by 1 base, with 15 bases between. Here the CDR3 reads CASSPARIASYNEQFF. The CDR3 DNA sequence: TGTGCCAGCAGCCCCGCCAGAATCGCATCCTACAATGAGCAGTTCTTC.

This clonotype occurred many times. The rearrangement uses TRBV12-3 or TRBV12-4 and TRBJ1-2; the match to TRBD1 covers 9 bases. The CDR3 totals 15 residues. Trimming cost V 5 bases and J 2 bases; bases outside gene matches: 6. The CDR3 reads CASSPRDRENYGYTF. The CDR3 nucleotides read TGTGCCAGCAGTCCCCGGGACAGGGAAAACTATGGCTACACCTTC.

As regards this clonotype: A much bigger clone sits one base away, suggesting this may be a read error. The rearrangement links TRBV10-3 to TRBJ2-5; 7 nucleotides match TRBD1. Germline CDR1 and CDR2: ENHRY and SYGVKD. The CDR3 loop spans 14 amino acids. The J segment lost 11 bases and the V segment lost 9 bases, leaving 18 bases of the junction unmatched. The CDR3 nucleotides are TGTGCCATTAGAGAGGGGGCGGCCTACAATGAGCAGTACTTC. Protein product: CAIREGAAYNEQYF.

The V and J genes are TRBV9 and TRBJ2-1; TRBD2 matches at 7 bases. The ends lost 3 bases at V and 3 bases at J; junction bases unmatched: 3. The CDR3 length is 14 residues. From germline, CDR1 is SGDLS and CDR2 YYNGEE. This chain's CDR3 is CASSATSLYNEQFF. CDR3 bases: TGTGCCAGCAGCGCGACTAGCCTCTACAATGAGCAGTTCTTC.

To note about this clonotype: Sequence at one end of the junction differs from germline and may be a read error. The rearrangement uses TRBV3-1 and TRBJ2-1; possible D gene TRBD2, 7 bases. Per the germline V gene, CDR1 is LGHDT and CDR2 is YNNKEL (reference sequence). The CDR3 totals 15 residues. CDR3 DNA sequence: TGTGCCACCAGCAGCCAAGTGGGGGGGCTAGAGGAGCAGTTCTTC. It codes for CATSSQVGGLEEQFF.

This chain joins TRBV7-2 and TRBJ1-2; TRBD1 might be the D (6 bases). From germline, CDR1 is SGHTA and CDR2 FQGNSA. Trimming removed 4 bases at V and 4 bases at J, with 13 bases between. This CDR3 comprises 14 residues. The CDR3 reads CASSYARGAYGYTF. The CDR3 coding sequence is TGTGCCAGCAGCTACGCTCGGGGGGCCTATGGCTACACCTTC.

This clonotype was seen more than once but under ten times. J is TRBJ2-7 and V is TRBV27; D remains unclear. V lost 0 bases to trimming and J lost 3 bases, with 9 bases between them. The CDR3 length is 14 residues. Per the germline V gene, CDR1 is MNHEY and CDR2 is SMNVEV (reference sequence). CDR3 sequence: CASSLSRLDYEQYF. CDR3 coding DNA: TGTGCCAGCAGTTTATCGCGGCTAGACTACGAGCAGTACTTC.

This chain joins TRBV5-1 and TRBJ2-5; weak D call: TRBD2 (6 bases). The CDR3 is made up of 13 amino acids. Trimming took 4 bases from V and 5 from J, leaving 12 bases between them. CDR1 is SGHRS, CDR2 YFSETQ, per germline. CDR3 nucleotide sequence: TGCGCCAGCAGCCCCCAGGCGGGGGAGACCCAGTACTTC. Protein product: CASSPQAGETQYF.

This clonotype came up many times. The genes are TRBV13 and TRBJ2-7; 9 nucleotides agree with TRBD2. The CDR3 runs to 15 residues. Per the germline V gene, CDR1 is PRHDT and CDR2 is FYEKMQ (reference sequence). Trimming at V came to 5 bases and at J to 3 bases, leaving 8 bases not matched to a gene. CDR3 DNA: TGTGCCAGCAGCCCCTCCGAGCGGGGGGTCTACGAGCAGTACTTC. Its protein product is CASSPSERGVYEQYF.

The chain combines TRBV28 with TRBJ2-7; perhaps TRBD2 as D (7 bases). The ends were cut back, 5 bases at V and 0 bases at J, with 14 bases in the middle. The germline CDR1 and CDR2 sequences are MDHEN and SYDVKM. The CDR3 loop spans 15 amino acids. CDR3 bases: TGTGCCAGCAGTAAGGCGGGGGCCCACTCCTACGAGCAGTACTTC. Amino acid sequence: CASSKAGAHSYEQYF.

The genes are TRBV29-1 and TRBJ2-7; unclear D gene. The CDR3 length is 15 residues. From germline, CDR1 is SQVTM and CDR2 ANQGSEA. Trimming took off 0 bases at V and 2 bases at J, with 14 bases between the two ends. The CDR3 is CSVEDNSKLPYEQYF. The CDR3 DNA is TGCAGCGTTGAAGATAACAGCAAACTCCCCTACGAGCAGTACTTC.

This clonotype has ten or more counts. One base away lies a much larger clone, so this may be a sequencing read error. The DNA is left out, because the CDR3 cannot be placed on it with certainty; the CDR3 is given as TCRdb lists it. The rearrangement uses TRBV29-1 and TRBJ2-2; TRBD1 is the table's D call, not checked against the DNA. The V gene's germline CDR1 is SQVTM and CDR2 ANQGSEA. The CDR3 extends over 15 residues, inclusive of both ends. The CDR3 here is CSVGTGTGVTGERFF.

The chain joins TRBV20-1 to TRBJ2-5; D perhaps matches TRBD2 (7 bases). This CDR3 contains 13 residues. Germline loops: CDR1 DFQATT, CDR2 SNEGSKA (reference sequence). V lost 6 bases to trimming and J lost 6 bases, with 17 bases between them. The CDR3 coding sequence is TGCAGTGCCGGGTCTAGGGGGGGACAGACCCAGTACTTC. Protein sequence: CSAGSRGGQTQYF.

This clonotype has more than one count but fewer than ten. The chain employs TRBV4-1 and TRBJ1-5; TRBD1 is a possible D gene (5 bases). The germline V and J ends were trimmed by 1 base and 0 bases, with 31 bases remaining between them. This CDR3 has 23 amino acids. Germline CDR1 MGHRA, CDR2 YSYEKL. The CDR3 DNA sequence: TGCGCCAGCAGCCAAGTCACCGGTGCGAGGCAGGGCCCCTCCACGTATAGCAATCAGCCCCAGCATTTT. Amino acids: CASSQVTGARQGPSTYSNQPQHF.